These 16 T cell receptor beta chains came from one sample sequenced in a study of blood T cell repertoires in COVID-19 (dated by TCRdb to between 2020 and 2021). The receptor library was made with the immunoSEQ multiplex PCR assay. TCRdb retrieved this table from immuneACCESS and kept in-frame rearrangements only. Not all clones are present; in checked studies, unresolved V genes account for under half, and no reason is known for the remainder. The sample table holds approximately 350,000 clones, of which more than 70% were seen once. The ten top clones hold approximately 3% of the sample. Sequenced: peripheral blood. Receptors were obtained from a woman aged 25 to 45 with COVID-19, enrolled during active disease.

The CDR3 region is CATSRGGGRPDTQYF. The CDR3 bases are TGTGCCACCAGCAGAGGGGGAGGGCGCCCAGATACGCAGTATTTT. The rearrangement uses TRBV15 and TRBJ2-3, with TRBD2 identical over 7 bases. The CDR3 runs to 15 residues. V lost 1 base to trimming and J lost 4 bases; unmatched junction nucleotides: 5. CDR1 is LNHNV, CDR2 YYDKDF, per germline (reference sequence).

This chain uses TRBV28 with TRBJ1-5; 7 bases line up with TRBD1. This CDR3 contains 15 residues. Germline V gives CDR1 MDHEN, CDR2 SYDVKM. Unmatched junction bases numbered 12, after V lost 7 bases and J lost 6 bases. The CDR3 spells CASTTPTGMGQPQHF. The CDR3 bases are TGTGCCAGCACCACTCCGACAGGGATGGGTCAGCCCCAGCATTTT. Based on the CDR3 plus reference TRBV28 and TRBJ1-5, the full variable domain is DVKVTQSSRYLVKRTGEKVFLECVQDMDHENMFWYRQDPGLGLRLIYFSYDVKMKEKGDIPEGYSVSREKKERFSLILESASTNQTSMYLCASTTPTGMGQPQHFGDGTRLSIL.

The rearrangement uses TRBV24-1 and TRBJ2-1, with 8 bases aligning to TRBD2. Germline assignment: CDR1 KGHDR and CDR2 SFDVKD. This CDR3 region has 12 residues. V lost 9 bases, J lost 10 bases, and 7 bases stayed unmatched. The CDR3 nucleotides are TGTGCCACCGGTAGCGGGGAGGGGGAGCAGTTCTTC. The encoded protein is CATGSGEGEQFF.

This clone showed up just a few times. V is TRBV10-1 and J is TRBJ1-1; 9 bases are a match to TRBD1. CDR3 length equals 19 residues. Germline V gene lookup returns CDR1 WNHNN and CDR2 SYGVQD (reference sequence). V shed 3 bases and J 5 bases; nucleotides not matched to a gene: 19. The CDR3 protein is CASSESRWSGTGIWTEAFF. CDR3 in DNA: TGCGCCAGCAGTGAATCAAGGTGGAGTGGGACAGGGATATGGACTGAAGCTTTCTTT.

This sequence joins TRBV7-2 and TRBJ1-1, with D unclear. The germline CDR1 and CDR2 sequences are SGHTA and FQGNSA. The CDR3 is 14 residues long. Trimming pared 5 bases from V and 1 base from J, leaving 11 bases between. The CDR3 sequence: CASSPFGENTEAFF. Written as DNA, the CDR3 is TGTGCCAGCAGCCCTTTCGGTGAGAACACTGAAGCTTTCTTT.

The rearrangement uses TRBV5-1 and TRBJ1-1; no firm D call. The CDR3 spans 12 residues. Germline V CDR1 and CDR2: SGHRS, YFSETQ. Trimming left V 4 bases short and J 6 bases short, with 10 bases between. The CDR3 region is CASSPSGSEAFF. CDR3 in DNA: TGCGCCAGCAGCCCGAGCGGGTCTGAAGCTTTCTTT.

This chain links TRBV6-4 with TRBJ1-1; D is uncertain. Trimming left V 6 bases short and J 3 bases short, with 17 bases between. This CDR3 comprises 15 residues. CDR1 and CDR2 (germline): MRHNA, SNTAGT. CDR3 protein: CASSRTRRYDTEAFF. CDR3 nucleotide sequence: TGTGCCAGCAGCCGTACACGAAGATATGACACTGAAGCTTTCTTT.

The V and J genes are TRBV21-1 and TRBJ2-4; the table's D call, TRBD1, was not checked against the DNA. TRBV21-1 is classified as a pseudogene. This CDR3 has 17 amino acids. Written as DNA, the CDR3 is TGTGCCAGCAGCAAAAGTTGGAACAGGATCGCCAAAAACATTCAGTACTTC. Its translation: CASSKSWNRIAKNIQYF.

The chain employs TRBV18 and TRBJ2-2, with D hard to call. Between the trimmed V and J ends, which lost 3 bases and 0 bases, there was a span of 11 bases. The CDR3 has 16 amino acids. Germline V gene data show CDR1 as KGHSH and CDR2 as LQKENI. CDR3 loop: CASSPIEKSNTGELFF. The CDR3 DNA reads TGTGCCAGCTCACCTATCGAGAAATCGAACACCGGGGAGCTGTTTTTT.

This chain uses TRBV7-6 with TRBJ2-5, with 10 nucleotides matching TRBD2. V lost 1 base, J lost 3 bases, and 11 bases stayed unmatched. This CDR3 spans 18 amino acids. Germline values: CDR1 SGHVS, CDR2 FNYEAQ. The CDR3 here is CASSLGGTSAPREETQYF. DNA for the CDR3: TGTGCCAGCAGCTTAGGAGGGACTAGCGCCCCAAGAGAAGAGACCCAGTACTTC.

The J gene is TRBJ2-6, the V gene TRBV24-1, with D tentatively TRBD1 (5 bases). The length of the CDR3 is 15 residues. V shed 4 bases and J shed 2 bases, with 8 bases lying between them. CDR1 is KGHDR, CDR2 SFDVKD, per germline. CDR3 nucleotide sequence: TGTGCCACCAGTGACAGGGATGCTGGGGCCAACGTCCTGACTTTC. Translating gives CATSDRDAGANVLTF.

The chain is built from TRBV6-5 and TRBJ1-4, with TRBD1 as a possible D gene (6 bases). The CDR3 consists of 14 residues. V lost 4 bases and J 11 bases, leaving 17 bases between the germline ends. The germline CDR1 and CDR2 sequences are MNHEY and SVGAGI. CDR3 coding DNA: TGTGCCAGCAGTTTCAACTGGGAGGGGGGGAAACTGTTTTTT. It yields the protein CASSFNWEGGKLFF.

This rearrangement joins TRBV13 to TRBJ2-2, with D possibly matching TRBD1 (5 bases). The CDR3 contains 18 residues. Trimming cost V 2 bases and J 0 bases, with 16 bases left between them. From germline, CDR1 is PRHDT and CDR2 FYEKMQ (reference sequence). The CDR3 protein is CASSLRRRATANTGELFF. The CDR3 nucleotides read TGTGCCAGCAGCTTACGGAGAAGGGCGACAGCGAACACCGGGGAGCTGTTTTTT.

The rearrangement links TRBV24-1 to TRBJ2-1; 10 bases are a match to TRBD2. The CDR3 extends over 14 amino acids. V was clipped by 4 bases and J by 7 bases; unmatched bases: 3. Germline V lookup: CDR1 KGHDR, CDR2 SFDVKD. CDR3 nucleotide sequence: TGTGCCACCAGTGACCCTAGCGGGAGTAATGAGCAGTTCTTC. Its translation is CATSDPSGSNEQFF.

The CDR3 coding sequence is TGTGCCAGCTCACCAAGCAGCGGCCTTACCGGGGAGCTGTTTTTT. Translated, it gives CASSPSSGLTGELFF. The V and J genes are TRBV18 and TRBJ2-2; tentatively, D is TRBD2 (5 bases). The CDR3 extends over 15 amino acids. Trimming cost V 2 bases and J 5 bases, with 12 bases left between them. Germline CDR1 KGHSH, CDR2 LQKENI.

This chain connects TRBV7-2 to TRBJ2-4, with D possibly matching TRBD2 (5 bases). This CDR3 contains 16 residues. Germline V lookup: CDR1 SGHTA, CDR2 FQGNSA. Trimming shortened V by 3 bases and J by 2 bases, and 14 bases separated the two germline ends. The CDR3 spells CASSFPVGGPKNIQYF. For the CDR3, the DNA is TGTGCCAGCAGCTTCCCTGTTGGAGGCCCCAAAAACATTCAGTACTTC.